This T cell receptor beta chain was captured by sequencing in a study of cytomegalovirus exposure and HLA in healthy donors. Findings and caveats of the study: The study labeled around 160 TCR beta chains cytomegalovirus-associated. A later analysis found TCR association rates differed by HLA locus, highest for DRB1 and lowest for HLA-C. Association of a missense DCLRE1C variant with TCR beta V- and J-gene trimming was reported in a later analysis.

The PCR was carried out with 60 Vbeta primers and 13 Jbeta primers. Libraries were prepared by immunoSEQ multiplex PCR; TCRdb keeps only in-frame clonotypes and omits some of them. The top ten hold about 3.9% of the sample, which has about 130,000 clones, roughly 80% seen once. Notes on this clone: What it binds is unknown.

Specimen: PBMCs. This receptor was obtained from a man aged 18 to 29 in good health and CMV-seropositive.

CDR3 nucleotides: TGTGCCAGCAGTTCGGGGGGGCCCGGGGAGCTGTTTTTT. Translation: CASSSGGPGELFF. The chain has TRBV6-5 and TRBJ2-2; 8 bases are shared with TRBD2. Germline V lookup: CDR1 MNHEY, CDR2 SVGAGI. V was pared by 4 bases and J by 6 bases, with 1 base of the junction left unmatched. This CDR3 is built from 13 residues.